Listed below are T cell receptor beta chains from one sample, sequenced in a study of blood T cell repertoires in COVID-19. TCRdb's table, derived via immunoSEQ multiplex PCR, lists solely in-frame clones and lacks some. This sample has 310,000 or so clones; around 90% occur once, and the top ten carry 1%. The sequencing sample was made of peripheral blood. The receptor source for this set is a man aged 50 to 60 with active or convalescent COVID-19. CDR3s include the opening cysteine and the closing phenylalanine or tryptophan. Each record gives: CDR3 protein, CDR3 DNA, clone size, J gene, D gene, V gene. D genes are given only for firm matches. The size entry is marked missing in some rows and otherwise reads once, few, many or a size class.

CASSFSIHEQYF	TGTGCCAGCAGTTTTAGCATCCACGAGCAGTACTTC	-	TRBJ2-7	-	TRBV6-5
CSVGRDYGYTF	TGCAGCGTTGGACGGGACTATGGCTACACCTTC	-	TRBJ1-2	-	TRBV29-1
CASSQQTGIGEKLFF	TGTGCCAGCAGCCAACAGACAGGGATCGGTGAAAAACTGTTTTTT	-	TRBJ1-4	TRBD1	TRBV7-6
CASITPTGSGELFF	TGTGCCAGCATAACCCCTACGGGGTCCGGGGAGCTGTTTTTT	-	TRBJ2-2	-	TRBV28
CASSSRGTYEQYF	TGTGCCAGCAGCTCTAGGGGGACCTACGAGCAGTACTTC	-	TRBJ2-7	-	TRBV11-2
CASSLQDSSTDTQYF	TGTGCCAGCAGCCTACAGGATTCTAGCACAGATACGCAGTATTTT	-	TRBJ2-3	-	TRBV7-2
CASSPRASGGTDTQYF	TGTGCCAGCAGCCCCAGAGCTAGCGGGGGAACAGATACGCAGTATTTT	-	TRBJ2-3	TRBD2	TRBV9
CASSDRERGMNTEAFF	TGTGCCAGTAGTGACAGGGAAAGGGGTATGAACACTGAAGCTTTCTTT	-	TRBJ1-1	TRBD1	TRBV19
CASSSGTSGSGTDTQYF	TGCGCCAGCAGCTCCGGGACTAGCGGGAGCGGCACAGATACGCAGTATTTT	-	TRBJ2-3	TRBD2	TRBV5-1
CASSRTGDEAFF	TGTGCCAGCAGCCGGACAGGGGATGAAGCTTTCTTT	-	TRBJ1-1	TRBD1	TRBV6-6
CASSLGLAGVGTDTQYF	TGTGCCAGCAGCTTGGGCCTAGCGGGAGTGGGCACAGATACGCAGTATTTT	-	TRBJ2-3	TRBD2	TRBV5-4
CASSPPGGRTEAFF	TGTGCCAGCTCACCCCCAGGAGGTAGGACTGAAGCTTTCTTT	-	TRBJ1-1	-	TRBV18
CASSRLAGGTDTQYF	TGTGCCAGCAGTCGACTAGCGGGAGGGACAGATACGCAGTATTTT	-	TRBJ2-3	TRBD2	TRBV6-5
CASSGRTGMNQPQHF	TGTGCCAGTAGTGGGAGGACAGGGATGAATCAGCCCCAGCATTTT	-	TRBJ1-5	TRBD1	TRBV19
CASSSGSLASPYEQYF	TGCGCCAGCAGCTCGGGTAGCCTAGCGAGCCCCTACGAGCAGTACTTC	-	TRBJ2-7	-	TRBV5-1
CASSPKSSYNSPLHF	TGTGCCAGCTCACCAAAGAGTTCCTATAATTCACCCCTCCACTTT	-	TRBJ1-6	-	TRBV18
CASSYRRTSGGNTYEQYF	TGTGCCAGCAGTTACAGGAGGACTAGCGGGGGGAACACCTACGAGCAGTACTTC	-	TRBJ2-7	TRBD2	TRBV6-2/TRBV6-3
CASSFMGQGYNEQFF	TGTGCCAGCAGTTTTATGGGACAGGGCTACAATGAGCAGTTCTTC	once	TRBJ2-1	TRBD1	TRBV28
CASSLPPRGGAYEQYF	TGTGCCAGCAGTTTACCACCCCGAGGGGGGGCCTACGAGCAGTACTTC	-	TRBJ2-7	-	TRBV28
CASSQDRDGRGYTF	TGTGCCAGCAGCCAAGATCGGGACGGGAGGGGCTACACCTTC	-	TRBJ1-2	-	TRBV4-2
CAWSLTGTGITGELFF	TGTGCCTGGAGTCTGACCGGGACAGGGATCACCGGGGAGCTGTTTTTT	-	TRBJ2-2	TRBD1	TRBV30
CASSGANQETQYF	TGTGCCAGCTCAGGGGCAAACCAAGAGACCCAGTACTTC	-	TRBJ2-5	-	TRBV7-3
CASSTTTGSYEQYF	TGTGCCAGCAGCACAACGACAGGGTCCTACGAGCAGTACTTC	-	TRBJ2-7	TRBD1	TRBV7-8
CASSLSGASVWGEQYF	TGTGCCAGCAGCTTGTCTGGGGCTAGCGTCTGGGGGGAGCAGTACTTC	-	TRBJ2-7	-	TRBV14
CASSSGQLNTEAFF	TGTGCCAGCAGCTCGGGACAGCTGAACACTGAAGCTTTCTTT	-	TRBJ1-1	TRBD1	TRBV5-8
CALQGTSGSPPFF	TGTGCCTTACAGGGCACTAGCGGGAGCCCTCCGTTCTTC	-	TRBJ2-1	TRBD2	TRBV30
CASGPNTEAFF	TGTGCCAGCGGCCCGAACACTGAAGCTTTCTTT	few	TRBJ1-1	-	TRBV28
CASRPQGSNYNEQFF	TGTGCCAGCAGACCACAGGGGTCCAACTACAATGAGCAGTTCTTC	-	TRBJ2-1	TRBD1	TRBV28
CAWSVIVGGNEKLFF	TGTGCCTGGAGTGTAATAGTTGGGGGCAATGAAAAACTGTTTTTT	-	TRBJ1-4	-	TRBV30
CASSAGDLYGYTF	TGTGCCAGCAGCGCAGGGGACCTCTATGGCTACACCTTC	-	TRBJ1-2	-	TRBV28
CASSLGWTSGSRGGEQFF	TGTGCCAGCAGCTTGGGATGGACTAGCGGGAGTCGAGGGGGTGAGCAGTTCTTC	-	TRBJ2-1	TRBD2	TRBV5-6
CASSLATARVGEAFF	TGCGCCAGCAGCTTGGCCACGGCCAGGGTCGGTGAAGCTTTCTTT	-	TRBJ1-1	-	TRBV5-1
CASSQSIRSMNTEAFF	TGTGCCAGCAGCCAATCGATTCGGTCAATGAACACTGAAGCTTTCTTT	-	TRBJ1-1	-	TRBV16
CASIQGNYGYTF	TGTGCCAGCATCCAGGGTAACTATGGCTACACCTTC	-	TRBJ1-2	-	TRBV28
CASSQFERSSGANVLTF	TGTGCCAGCAGCCAATTTGAACGCAGCTCTGGGGCCAACGTCCTGACTTTC	-	TRBJ2-6	-	TRBV14
CASGQGEHEQYF	TGCGCCAGCGGACAGGGGGAACACGAGCAGTACTTC	-	TRBJ2-7	TRBD1	TRBV10-1
CSGQGYTEAFF	TGCAGCGGACAGGGTTACACTGAAGCTTTCTTT	-	TRBJ1-1	TRBD1	TRBV29-1